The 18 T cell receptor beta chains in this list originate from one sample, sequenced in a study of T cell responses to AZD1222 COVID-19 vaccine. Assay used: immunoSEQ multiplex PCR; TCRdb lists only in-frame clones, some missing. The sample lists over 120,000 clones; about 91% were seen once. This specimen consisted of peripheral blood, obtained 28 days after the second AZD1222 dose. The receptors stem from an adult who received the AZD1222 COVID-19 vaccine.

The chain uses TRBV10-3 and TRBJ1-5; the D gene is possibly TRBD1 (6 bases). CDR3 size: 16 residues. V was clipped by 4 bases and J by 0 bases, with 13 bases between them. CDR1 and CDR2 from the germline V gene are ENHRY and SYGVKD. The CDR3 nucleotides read TGTGCCATCAGTGCGGACAGTACCTATAGCAATCAGCCCCAGCATTTT. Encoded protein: CAISADSTYSNQPQHF.

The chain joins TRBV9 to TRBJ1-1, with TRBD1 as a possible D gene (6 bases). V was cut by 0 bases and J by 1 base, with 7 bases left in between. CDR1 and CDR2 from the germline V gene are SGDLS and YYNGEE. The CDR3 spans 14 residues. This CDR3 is CASSVEGGNTEAFF. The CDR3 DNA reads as TGTGCCAGCAGCGTAGAGGGGGGGAACACTGAAGCTTTCTTT.

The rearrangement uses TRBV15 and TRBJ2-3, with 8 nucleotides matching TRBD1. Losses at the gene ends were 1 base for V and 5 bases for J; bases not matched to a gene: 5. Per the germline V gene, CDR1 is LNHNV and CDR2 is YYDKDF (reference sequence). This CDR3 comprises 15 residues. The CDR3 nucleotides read TGTGCCACCAGCAGAGGACTAGACAGGGGAGATACGCAGTATTTT. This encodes CATSRGLDRGDTQYF. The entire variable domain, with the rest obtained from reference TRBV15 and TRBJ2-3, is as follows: DAMVIQNPRYQVTQFGKPVTLSCSQTLNHNVMYWYQQKSSQAPKLLFHYYDKDFNNEADTPDNFQSRRPNTSFCFLDIRSPGLGDTAMYLCATSRGLDRGDTQYFGPGTRLTVL.

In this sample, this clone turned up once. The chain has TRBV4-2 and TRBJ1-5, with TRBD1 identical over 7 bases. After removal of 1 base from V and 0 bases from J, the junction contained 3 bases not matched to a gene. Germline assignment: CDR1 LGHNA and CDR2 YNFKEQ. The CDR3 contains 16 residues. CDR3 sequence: CASSQVGTDSNQPQHF. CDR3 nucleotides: TGTGCCAGCAGCCAAGTCGGGACAGATAGCAATCAGCCCCAGCATTTT.

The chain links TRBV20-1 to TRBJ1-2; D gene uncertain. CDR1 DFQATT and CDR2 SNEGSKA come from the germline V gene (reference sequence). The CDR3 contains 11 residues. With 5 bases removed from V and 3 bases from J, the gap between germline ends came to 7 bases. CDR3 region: CSAHGDYGYTF. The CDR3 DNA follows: TGCAGTGCTCACGGGGACTATGGCTACACCTTC.

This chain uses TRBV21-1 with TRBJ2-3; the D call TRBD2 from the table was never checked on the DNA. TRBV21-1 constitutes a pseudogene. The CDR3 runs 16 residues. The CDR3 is CASSPPLAEEVDTQYF. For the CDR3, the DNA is TGTGCCAGCAGCCCCCCCCTAGCGGAGGAAGTAGATACGCAGTATTTT.

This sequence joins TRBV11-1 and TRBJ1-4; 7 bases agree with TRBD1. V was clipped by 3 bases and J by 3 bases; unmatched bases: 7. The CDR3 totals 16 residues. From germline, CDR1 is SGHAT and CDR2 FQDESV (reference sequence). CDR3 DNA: TGTGCCAGCAGCTTGTCGAGGGGGCCAGCTAATGAAAAACTGTTTTTT. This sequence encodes CASSLSRGPANEKLFF.

For the CDR3, the DNA is TGCGCCAGCAGCCCCTCGGGAGCGGGAGAGACCCAGTACTTC. Its protein is CASSPSGAGETQYF. The chain carries TRBV5-1 and TRBJ2-5; D possibly corresponds to TRBD2 (6 bases). The CDR3 sequence is 14 residues long. Germline lookup yields CDR1 SGHRS and CDR2 YFSETQ. V dropped 4 bases and J dropped 4 bases, with 14 bases sitting between them.

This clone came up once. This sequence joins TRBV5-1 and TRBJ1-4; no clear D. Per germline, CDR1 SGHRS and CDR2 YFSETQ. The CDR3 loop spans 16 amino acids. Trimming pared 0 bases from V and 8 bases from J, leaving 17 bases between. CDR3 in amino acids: CASSLALTGGGEKLFF. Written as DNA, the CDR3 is TGCGCCAGCAGCTTGGCCCTTACGGGAGGAGGGGAAAAACTGTTTTTT.

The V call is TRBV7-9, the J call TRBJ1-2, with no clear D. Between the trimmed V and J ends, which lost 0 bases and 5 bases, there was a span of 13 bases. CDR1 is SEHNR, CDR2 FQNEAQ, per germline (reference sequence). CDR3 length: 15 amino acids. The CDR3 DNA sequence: TGTGCCAGCAGCTTAGCATCTGGACGGCTATATGGCTACACCTTC. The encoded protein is CASSLASGRLYGYTF. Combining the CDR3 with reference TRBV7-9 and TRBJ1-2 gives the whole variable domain DTGVSQNPRHKITKRGQNVTFRCDPISEHNRLYWYRQTLGQGPEFLTYFQNEAQLEKSRLLSDRFSAERPKGSFSTLEIQRTEQGDSAMYLCASSLASGRLYGYTFGSGTRLTVV.

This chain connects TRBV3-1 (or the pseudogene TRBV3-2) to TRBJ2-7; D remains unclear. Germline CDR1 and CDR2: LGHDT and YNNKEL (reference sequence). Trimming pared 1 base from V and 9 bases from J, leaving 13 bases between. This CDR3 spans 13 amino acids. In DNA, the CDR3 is TGTGCCAGCAGCCAAGTTGGTACCCGCGGGCAGTACTTC. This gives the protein CASSQVGTRGQYF.

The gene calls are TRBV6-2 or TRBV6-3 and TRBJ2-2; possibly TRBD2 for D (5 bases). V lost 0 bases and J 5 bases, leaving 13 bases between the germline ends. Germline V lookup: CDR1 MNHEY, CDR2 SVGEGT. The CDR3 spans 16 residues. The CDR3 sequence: CASSYSPGGWTGELFF. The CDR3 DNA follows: TGTGCCAGCAGTTACTCCCCTGGAGGTTGGACCGGGGAGCTGTTTTTT.

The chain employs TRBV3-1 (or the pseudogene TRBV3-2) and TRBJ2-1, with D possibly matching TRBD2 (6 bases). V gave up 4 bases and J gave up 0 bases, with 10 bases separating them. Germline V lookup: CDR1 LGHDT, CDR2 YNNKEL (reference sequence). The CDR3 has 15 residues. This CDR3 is CASSRGENSYNEQFF. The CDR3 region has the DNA TGTGCCAGCAGCCGGGGGGAGAACTCCTACAATGAGCAGTTCTTC.

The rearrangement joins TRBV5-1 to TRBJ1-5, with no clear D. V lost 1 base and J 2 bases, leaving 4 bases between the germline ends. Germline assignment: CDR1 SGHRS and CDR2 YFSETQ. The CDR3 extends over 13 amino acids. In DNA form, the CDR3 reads TGCGCCAGCAGCTTGTTCGGCAATCAGCCCCAGCATTTT. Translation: CASSLFGNQPQHF.

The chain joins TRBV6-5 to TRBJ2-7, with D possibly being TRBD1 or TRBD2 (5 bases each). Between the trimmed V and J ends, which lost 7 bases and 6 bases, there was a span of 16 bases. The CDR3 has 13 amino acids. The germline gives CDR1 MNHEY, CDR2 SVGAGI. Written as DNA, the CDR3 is TGTGCCAGCACGACAGACTACGCGGGCGAGCAGTACTTC. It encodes CASTTDYAGEQYF.

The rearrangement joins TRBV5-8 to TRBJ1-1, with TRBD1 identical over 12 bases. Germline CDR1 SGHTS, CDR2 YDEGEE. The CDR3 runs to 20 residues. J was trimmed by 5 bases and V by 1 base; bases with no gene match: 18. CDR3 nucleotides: TGTGCCAGCAGCTTGATGGTGGGTGGGACAGGGGGCCGAATTGTTACTGAAGCTTTCTTT. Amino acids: CASSLMVGGTGGRIVTEAFF.

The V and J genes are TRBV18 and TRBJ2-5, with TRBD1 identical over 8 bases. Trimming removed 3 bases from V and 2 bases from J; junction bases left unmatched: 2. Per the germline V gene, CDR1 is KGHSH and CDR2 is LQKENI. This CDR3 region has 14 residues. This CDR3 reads CASSPRTGQETQYF. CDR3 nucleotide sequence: TGTGCCAGCTCACCTCGGACAGGGCAAGAGACCCAGTACTTC. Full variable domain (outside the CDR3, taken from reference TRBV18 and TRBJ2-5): NAGVMQNPRHLVRRRGQEARLRCSPMKGHSHVYWYRQLPEEGLKFMVYLQKENIIDESGMPKERFSAEFPKEGPSILRIQQVVRGDSAAYFCASSPRTGQETQYFGPGTRLLVL.

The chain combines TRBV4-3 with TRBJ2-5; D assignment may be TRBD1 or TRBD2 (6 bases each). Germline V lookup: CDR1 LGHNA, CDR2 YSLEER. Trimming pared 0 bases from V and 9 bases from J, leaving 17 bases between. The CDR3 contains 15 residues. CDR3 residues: CASSQDEGGGTAQYF. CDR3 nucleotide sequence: TGCGCCAGCAGCCAAGATGAGGGGGGCGGGACGGCCCAGTACTTC.